Listed below are T cell receptor beta chains from one sample, sequenced in a study of T-cell reconstitution after alpha-beta-depleted transplantation in children. TCRdb used MiXCR to reprocess the PCR reads, holding one entry per CDR3 protein. The table has 700,000 to 950,000 distinct CDR3 sequences, roughly 16% seen once; the top ten hold around 5.3%. The input for sequencing was PBMCs, mostly from graft donor cells, taken 360 days after TCRalphabeta/CD19-depleted stem cell transplant. These receptor sequences come from a male patient between 10 and 17 years old who had a stem cell transplant for acute lymphoblastic leukemia, so the T cells may come from the graft donor. CDR3s include the opening cysteine and the closing phenylalanine or tryptophan. The D gene is left open where the match is weak. For some rows the clone size is stated as once, few or many, or as a class when expanded; others skip it.

J gene | D gene | clone size | V gene | CDR3 DNA | CDR3 protein
TRBJ2-6 | TRBD1 | few | TRBV23-1 | TGCGCCAGCAGTCAATCGACAGGGGGATACCACCCCATATCTGGGGCCAACGTCCTGACTTTC | CASSQSTGGYHPISGANVLTF
TRBJ2-5 | TRBD2 | few | TRBV10-2 | TGCGCCAGCAGTGAGTCGGGACTAGCGGGAGAGACCCAGTACTTC | CASSESGLAGETQYF
TRBJ1-2 | . | few | TRBV18 | TGTGCCAGCCATCCTCCAAGTGGGACATCCTATGGCTACACCTTC | CASHPPSGTSYGYTF
TRBJ2-4 | . | many | TRBV3-1 | TGTGCCAGCAGCCTCGGGACTCTAGCCAAAAACATTCAGTACTTC | CASSLGTLAKNIQYF
TRBJ1-2 | . | . | TRBV7-3 | TGTGCCAGCAGCCTCATCGGACTGGGACCGAAGGGCTATGGCTACACCTTC | CASSLIGLGPKGYGYTF
TRBJ1-1 | . | few | TRBV29-1 | TGCAGCGTCATTGAGGGGAACACTGAAGCTTTCTTT | CSVIEGNTEAFF
TRBJ2-5 | . | many | TRBV10-3 | TGTGCCATCAGTGAGGGGGGGACGATTGAGACCCAGTACTTC | CAISEGGTIETQYF
TRBJ2-3 | . | few | TRBV5-1 | TGCGCCAGCAGCCTCACCGGGAACCCCACAGATACGCAGTATTTT | CASSLTGNPTDTQYF
TRBJ1-2 | TRBD1 | few | TRBV4-1 | TGCGCCAGCAGCCCTATCGGACAGGGGAGGGGAGGCTACACCTTC | CASSPIGQGRGGYTF
TRBJ2-3 | . | . | TRBV10-3 | TGTGCCATCAGTGCCTTGGGAGATACGCAGTATTTT | CAISALGDTQYF
TRBJ2-5 | TRBD1 | few | TRBV7-9 | TGTGCCAGCAGCTTAGCACAGGGGTCCCAAGAGACCCAGTACTTC | CASSLAQGSQETQYF
TRBJ2-2 | . | few | TRBV5-8 | TGTGCCAGCAGCTTGTTCAACGCCGGGGAGCTGTTTTTT | CASSLFNAGELFF
TRBJ2-7 | TRBD1 | many | TRBV6-5 | TGTGCCAGCAAACGACTTGGGACAGGGGCTAAGGACGAGCAGTACTTC | CASKRLGTGAKDEQYF
TRBJ1-5 | . | few | TRBV20-1 | TGCAGTGCTAGTAACGGTCGGGGGAACCAGCCCCAGCATTTT | CSASNGRGNQPQHF
TRBJ2-1 | . | . | TRBV20-1 | TGCAGTGCTAGAGATTACGCCGCTTACAATGAGCAGTTCTTC | CSARDYAAYNEQFF
TRBJ2-2 | . | . | TRBV9 | TGTGCCAGCAGCGTAGCCCCCCCCTACACGGGAGCCGGGGAGCTGTTTTTT | CASSVAPPYTGAGELFF
TRBJ1-2 | TRBD1 | . | TRBV27 | TGTGCCAGCAGTTTTCAGGATTCGACAGGGGGACGCTTCTTTGGCTACACCTTC | CASSFQDSTGGRFFGYTF
TRBJ2-4 | TRBD2 | few | TRBV5-1 | TGCGCCAGCAGCCCCGAAGGACTAGCGGGAGGGGCCAAAAACATTCAGTACTTC | CASSPEGLAGGAKNIQYF